What follows are 25 T cell receptor beta chains derived from one specimen sequenced in a study of beta chain features in type 1 diabetes. Since all of the isolated RNA was reverse transcribed, expressed TCRB transcripts were what got sequenced. Profiled with immunoSEQ multiplex PCR; TCRdb holds only in-frame clones, not every one. This table holds 350,000 to 450,000 clones, roughly 16% found once. The sample comprised naive CD4+ T cells from blood. The receptors here all came from a woman between 18 and 29 years old in good health.

This clone showed up just a few times. V gene TRBV28 combines with J gene TRBJ2-5, with 9 bases lining up with TRBD1. The CDR3 is 12 residues long. V was clipped by 3 bases and J by 10 bases; unmatched bases: 3. Per the germline V gene, CDR1 is MDHEN and CDR2 is SYDVKM. CDR3 residues: CASSLATGGQYF. The CDR3 nucleotides are TGTGCCAGCAGTTTGGCGACAGGGGGCCAGTACTTC.

In its sample, this clone was seen a few times. This sequence joins TRBV15 and TRBJ1-4; 8 positions agree with TRBD1. Per germline, CDR1 LNHNV and CDR2 YYDKDF (reference sequence). The CDR3 runs to 15 residues. V was pared by 0 bases and J by 5 bases, with 2 bases of the junction left unmatched. This chain's CDR3 is CATSRDGTGNEKLFF. For the CDR3, the DNA is TGTGCCACCAGCAGAGATGGGACAGGAAATGAAAAACTGTTTTTT.

This clone has a handful of counts. CDR3 coding DNA: TGCGCCAGCAGCAAGGGGGAGACAGGGCGCACAGATACGCAGTATTTT. Amino acid sequence: CASSKGETGRTDTQYF. This chain links TRBV5-1 with TRBJ2-3; the match to TRBD1 covers 7 bases. With V trimmed by 4 bases and J by 1 base, 9 bases remained unmatched. The CDR3 contains 16 residues. Germline CDR1 SGHRS, CDR2 YFSETQ.

The chain recombines TRBV30 with TRBJ1-5; 7 positions agree with TRBD1. The germline V gene has CDR1 GTSNPN and CDR2 SVGIG (reference sequence). The CDR3 spans 13 residues. J lost 6 bases, V lost 2 bases, and 4 bases had no gene match. DNA for the CDR3: TGTGCCTGGAGTCGGGAGGGGGCTCAGCCCCAGCATTTT. Translation: CAWSREGAQPQHF.

The V and J genes are TRBV6-5 and TRBJ1-2; 7 bases are a match to TRBD1. V was pared by 6 bases and J by 8 bases, with 9 bases of the junction left unmatched. This CDR3 spans 13 amino acids. Per the germline V gene, CDR1 is MNHEY and CDR2 is SVGAGI. CDR3 bases: TGTGCCAGCAGGTCGACAGGGTCTCGGGGCTACACCTTC. Encoded protein: CASRSTGSRGYTF.

This clone has more than one count but fewer than ten. The chain joins TRBV25-1 to TRBJ2-5; D may be TRBD1 (5 bases). The germline V and J ends were trimmed by 6 bases and 4 bases, with 12 bases remaining between them. CDR1 is MGHDK, CDR2 SYGVNS, per germline. The CDR3 totals 13 residues. CDR3 nucleotides: TGTGCCAGCAGGGGGCAAGATGGAGAGACCCAGTACTTC. This gives the protein CASRGQDGETQYF.

The chain links TRBV28 to TRBJ1-2, with 9 bases identical to TRBD1. V gave up 3 bases and J gave up 7 bases; unmatched junction bases: 9. CDR3 length: 15 amino acids. CDR1 and CDR2 from the germline V gene are MDHEN and SYDVKM. CDR3 bases: TGTGCCAGCAGTTTGGACGCCGGGACAGGGTCTGGCTACACCTTC. This codes for CASSLDAGTGSGYTF.

The CDR3 region is CASTSGLDEQYF. DNA for the CDR3: TGTGCCAGCACCTCAGGGTTGGACGAGCAGTACTTC. The chain links TRBV28 to TRBJ2-7; a weak D match, TRBD1 (5 bases). Germline CDR1 MDHEN, CDR2 SYDVKM. The CDR3 extends over 12 amino acids. The germline V and J ends were trimmed by 7 bases and 5 bases, with 12 bases remaining between them.

The rearrangement uses TRBV5-1 and TRBJ2-3; 7 nucleotides agree with TRBD1. V trimming: 4 bases; J trimming: 2 bases; junction bases outside the gene matches: 4. Per germline, CDR1 SGHRS and CDR2 YFSETQ. The CDR3 sequence is 14 residues long. CDR3 residues: CASSPGQNTDTQYF. For the CDR3, the DNA is TGCGCCAGCAGCCCGGGACAGAACACAGATACGCAGTATTTT.

This clone appeared a few times. This chain uses TRBV2 with TRBJ2-3; D gene uncertain. V was trimmed by 1 base and J by 7 bases, leaving 9 bases between them. The CDR3 extends over 13 amino acids. CDR1 and CDR2 (germline): SNHLY, FYNNEI. The CDR3 here is CASSEGASNTQYF. CDR3 sequence (DNA): TGTGCCAGCAGTGAAGGGGCCTCGAATACGCAGTATTTT.

J is TRBJ1-5 and V is TRBV20-1; D unclear. CDR3 length: 11 amino acids. The germline gives CDR1 DFQATT, CDR2 SNEGSKA (reference sequence). The ends were cut back, 7 bases at V and 6 bases at J, with 10 bases in the middle. CDR3 nucleotides: TGCAGTGTTGGGTCAGGTCAGCCCCAGCATTTT. This translates into CSVGSGQPQHF.

The chain links TRBV5-1 to TRBJ2-3; possibly TRBD1 for D (6 bases). Germline V gene data show CDR1 as SGHRS and CDR2 as YFSETQ. The length of the CDR3 is 14 residues. V was cut by 2 bases and J by 5 bases, with 12 bases left in between. The CDR3 region is CASSFGQNEDTQYF. In DNA, the CDR3 is TGCGCCAGCAGCTTTGGACAGAATGAAGATACGCAGTATTTT.

This clone was seen only a few times. In the same sample, other DNA sequences code for this CDR3. The chain uses TRBV9 and TRBJ2-1; 11 nucleotides match TRBD2. This CDR3 contains 15 residues. Germline trimming cut 3 bases from V and 4 bases from J; bases unmatched to any gene: 3. Germline V gene data show CDR1 as SGDLS and CDR2 as YYNGEE. Written as DNA, the CDR3 is TGTGCCAGCAGCGCGCGACTAGCGGGATACAATGAGCAGTTCTTC. Protein sequence: CASSARLAGYNEQFF.

This clone has only a few counts. The chain combines TRBV11-2 with TRBJ2-1; TRBD2 aligns across 9 bases. The CDR3 is 15 amino acids. V shed 6 bases, J shed 9 bases, and the junction held 12 bases outside the gene matches. Germline CDR1 is SGHAT and CDR2 is FQNNGV. The CDR3 DNA is TGTGCCAGCAGTTCAGCGGGAGGCGGAATGGGTGAGCAGTTCTTC. This encodes CASSSAGGGMGEQFF.

The rearrangement joins TRBV7-9 to TRBJ1-5; no definite D call. Deletions cut 4 bases from V and 7 bases from J, with 8 bases between. Germline V CDR1 and CDR2: SEHNR, FQNEAQ (reference sequence). CDR3 length: 12 amino acids. In DNA form, the CDR3 reads TGTGCCAGCAGCTACGACGGGCAGCCCCAGCATTTT. It specifies CASSYDGQPQHF.

The chain is built from TRBV7-3 and TRBJ1-2, with D maybe TRBD1 (5 bases). In germline, CDR1 is SGHTA, CDR2 FQGTGA. V was shortened by 5 bases and J by 8 bases, with 15 bases between the two germline ends. This CDR3 has 13 residues. The CDR3 loop is CASSAQGLGGYTF. DNA for the CDR3: TGTGCCAGCAGCGCCCAGGGTCTAGGCGGCTACACCTTC.

The rearrangement uses TRBV2 and TRBJ2-5; D is perhaps TRBD2 (6 bases). Trimming removed 3 bases at V and 5 bases at J, with 25 bases between. This CDR3 has 18 amino acids. Germline V gene sequence: CDR1 SNHLY, CDR2 FYNNEI. The CDR3 loop reads CASSENGSGSTLWETQYF. Written as DNA, the CDR3 is TGTGCCAGCAGTGAGAATGGTAGCGGATCGACTCTATGGGAGACCCAGTACTTC.

CDR3 sequence reads: CASSIQVWYEQYF. In nucleotides, the CDR3 is TGTGCCAGTAGTATACAGGTATGGTACGAGCAGTACTTC. This chain links TRBV19 with TRBJ2-7; D not certain. Trimming shortened V by 2 bases and J by 4 bases, and 9 bases separated the two germline ends. The CDR3 has 13 residues. Germline CDR1 and CDR2: LNHDA and SQIVND (reference sequence).

This clone was detected a few times. The genes are TRBV29-1 and TRBJ2-3; 7 nucleotides agree with TRBD2. The CDR3 runs 15 residues. Germline V gene data show CDR1 as SQVTM and CDR2 as ANQGSEA. The V and J ends lost 6 bases and 1 base, in that order; junction bases with no gene match: 10. The CDR3 nucleotides read TGCAGCGTCCGTGGGCGGGGGATTGGCACAGATACGCAGTATTTT. Its protein is CSVRGRGIGTDTQYF.

The CDR3 DNA is TGTGCCAGCAGCCAAGATCAGGGAGGGGACACTGAAGCTTTCTTT. Protein product: CASSQDQGGDTEAFF. V and J are TRBV4-2 and TRBJ1-1; a possible D gene is TRBD1 (5 bases). The V gene lost 0 bases and the J gene lost 3 bases, with 11 bases spanning the gap. This CDR3 comprises 15 residues. Germline assignment: CDR1 LGHNA and CDR2 YNFKEQ.

This clone was seen only a few times. This chain connects TRBV23-1 to TRBJ2-7; D unresolved. TRBV23-1 is sorted into the ORF group, with uncertain function. The CDR3 is made up of 12 amino acids. Trimming took off 4 bases at V and 4 bases at J, with 8 bases between the two ends. Here the CDR3 reads CASSPPCYEQYF. The CDR3 bases are TGCGCCAGCAGTCCTCCCTGTTACGAGCAGTACTTC.

Only a few counts were recorded for this clone. This same CDR3 is encoded by further DNA sequences in the sample. The chain couples TRBV7-8 to TRBJ2-1, with 13 bases lining up with TRBD2. Germline V lookup: CDR1 SGHVS, CDR2 FQNEAQ. V lost 4 bases and J lost 3; bases outside the gene matches: 0. CDR3 length: 15 amino acids. This chain's CDR3 is CASSWTSGSYNEQFF. CDR3 nucleotides: TGTGCCAGCAGCTGGACTAGCGGGAGCTACAATGAGCAGTTCTTC.

The V gene is TRBV6-6, the J gene TRBJ1-4; D call uncertain. Germline V gene sequence: CDR1 MNHNY, CDR2 SVGAGI (reference sequence). Deletions cut 5 bases from V and 2 bases from J, with 12 bases between. The length of the CDR3 is 15 residues. CDR3 nucleotides: TGTGCCAGCAGTCTCGTCGTGGCCACTAATGAAAAACTGTTTTTT. Its protein is CASSLVVATNEKLFF.

This chain joins TRBV7-2 and TRBJ2-1, with TRBD2 matching over 7 bases. The germline V gene encodes CDR1 SGHTA and CDR2 FQGNSA. Trimming cost V 11 bases and J 7 bases; bases outside gene matches: 8. The CDR3 contains 12 residues. This chain's CDR3 is CAGGRAGNEQFF. In DNA, the CDR3 is TGTGCCGGTGGGAGGGCCGGGAATGAGCAGTTCTTC.

V is TRBV30 and J is TRBJ1-2, with 8 positions matching TRBD1. The germline gives CDR1 GTSNPN, CDR2 SVGIG (reference sequence). The V gene end was trimmed by 0 bases and the J gene end by 8 bases; junction bases not matched to a gene: 8. The CDR3 is made up of 14 amino acids. The CDR3 bases are TGTGCCTGGAGTGTACTGTTCCCAGGGGGCGGCTACACCTTC. This codes for CAWSVLFPGGGYTF. Full variable domain (outside the CDR3, taken from reference TRBV30 and TRBJ1-2): SQTIHQWPATLVQPVGSPLSLECTVEGTSNPNLYWYRQAAGRGLQLLFYSVGIGQISSEVPQNLSASRPQDRQFILSSKKLLLSDSGFYLCAWSVLFPGGGYTFGSGTRLTVV.